This entry lists 30 T cell receptor beta chains sequenced from one sample in a study of CD8 T cells in ankylosing spondylitis. TCRdb reanalysed the 5' RACE reads using MiXCR and keeps one entry per CDR3 protein. This repertoire shows about 240,000 distinct CDR3 sequences, over 9.5% found once; its top ten account for 2.6%. Sequencing used blood, either unsorted or a sorted T cell fraction (not recorded which). These receptors were taken from a male donor with ankylosing spondylitis or in good health (not recorded which).

This clonotype was observed many times. J is TRBJ2-5 and V is TRBV27; D might be TRBD1 (6 bases). The germline V and J ends were trimmed by 4 bases and 2 bases, with 11 bases remaining between them. Germline lookup yields CDR1 MNHEY and CDR2 SMNVEV (reference sequence). The CDR3 extends over 14 amino acids. Here the CDR3 reads CASSSRTEQETQYF. Here the CDR3 DNA reads TGTGCCAGCAGTTCACGGACAGAACAAGAGACCCAGTACTTC.

This clonotype was detected a few times. This chain links TRBV29-1 with TRBJ1-2; D is uncertain. Trimming removed 3 bases from V and 1 base from J, with 3 bases in between. Germline V gene lookup returns CDR1 SQVTM and CDR2 ANQGSEA. This CDR3 spans 11 amino acids. This CDR3 is CSVDINYGYTF. The CDR3 region has the DNA TGCAGCGTTGACATTAACTATGGCTACACCTTC. Together with reference TRBV29-1 and TRBJ1-2, the CDR3 gives the full variable domain: SAVISQKPSRDICQRGTSLTIQCQVDSQVTMMFWYRQQPGQSLTLIATANQGSEATYESGFVIDKFPISRPNLTFSTLTVSNMSPEDSSIYLCSVDINYGYTFGSGTRLTVV.

This clonotype occurred many times. The rearrangement links TRBV9 to TRBJ2-2; perhaps TRBD1 as D (6 bases). From germline, CDR1 is SGDLS and CDR2 YYNGEE. V was cut by 4 bases and J by 4 bases, with 14 bases left in between. CDR3 length: 15 amino acids. The DNA for the CDR3 is TGTGCCAGCAGCCCTTCTCAGGGGTCCACCGGGGAGCTGTTTTTT. Amino acids: CASSPSQGSTGELFF.

This clonotype has a count of ten or more. V is TRBV18 and J is TRBJ2-7; possibly TRBD1 for D (6 bases). This CDR3 spans 14 amino acids. CDR1 is KGHSH, CDR2 LQKENI, per germline. Trimming took 7 bases from V and 0 from J, leaving 13 bases between them. CDR3 nucleotide sequence: TGTGCCAGCTTTGCAGGGGTCAGCTCCTACGAGCAGTACTTC. Protein sequence: CASFAGVSSYEQYF.

The rearrangement uses TRBV19 and TRBJ2-7; the D gene is possibly TRBD1 (6 bases). Trimming removed 3 bases at V and 1 base at J, with 16 bases between. The CDR3 runs 16 residues. Germline V lookup: CDR1 LNHDA, CDR2 SQIVND (reference sequence). The chain's CDR3 is CASSIRTVRSSYEQYF. CDR3 DNA: TGTGCCAGTAGTATTAGGACAGTGAGGAGTTCCTACGAGCAGTACTTC.

In nucleotides, the CDR3 is TGCAGCGTATCAGACAGGAACACTGAAGCTTTCTTT. This gives the protein CSVSDRNTEAFF. V usage is TRBV29-1 and J usage is TRBJ1-1; TRBD1 is a possible D gene (5 bases). Germline V CDR1 and CDR2: SQVTM, ANQGSEA. The ends were cut back, 6 bases at V and 1 base at J, with 9 bases in the middle. The CDR3 is 12 amino acids. Together with reference TRBV29-1 and TRBJ1-1, the CDR3 gives the full variable domain: SAVISQKPSRDICQRGTSLTIQCQVDSQVTMMFWYRQQPGQSLTLIATANQGSEATYESGFVIDKFPISRPNLTFSTLTVSNMSPEDSSIYLCSVSDRNTEAFFGQGTRLTVV.

There are a few counts of this clonotype. This may stem from a read error, because a much larger clone lies one nucleotide away. The chain uses TRBV7-2 and TRBJ2-2, with D possibly matching TRBD1 (6 bases). The length of the CDR3 is 12 residues. Trimming cost V 4 bases and J 6 bases, with 6 bases left between them. Germline V lookup: CDR1 SGHTA, CDR2 FQGNSA. CDR3 nucleotides: TGTGCCAGCAGCTCAGGGGCCGGGGAGCTGTTTTTT. Encoded protein: CASSSGAGELFF.

Many counts were recorded for this clonotype. The chain combines TRBV3-1 with TRBJ2-7; 7 bases are a match to TRBD2. The V segment lost 0 bases and the J segment 0 bases; nucleotides outside the gene matches: 5. CDR1 is LGHDT, CDR2 YNNKEL, per germline (reference sequence). The CDR3 consists of 16 residues. The chain's CDR3 is CASSQDWRGTSYEQYF. The CDR3 region has the DNA TGTGCCAGCAGCCAAGATTGGCGGGGGACCTCCTACGAGCAGTACTTC.

This clonotype appeared many times. The chain is built from TRBV5-6 and TRBJ2-4; possible D gene TRBD1, 6 bases. Germline CDR1 and CDR2: SGHDT and YYEEEE. V was shortened by 1 base and J by 2 bases, with 7 bases between the two germline ends. CDR3 size: 14 residues. The CDR3 loop is CASSLQGTKNIQYF. As DNA, the CDR3 is TGTGCCAGCAGCTTGCAGGGGACCAAAAACATTCAGTACTTC.

In this sample, this clonotype turned up a few times. J is TRBJ2-1 and V is TRBV2; 8 bases match TRBD2. The germline gives CDR1 SNHLY, CDR2 FYNNEI. The CDR3 contains 16 residues. V was clipped by 4 bases and J by 4 bases; unmatched bases: 9. The CDR3 sequence: CASSGQTSGKYNEQFF. CDR3 DNA sequence: TGTGCCAGCAGTGGACAAACTAGCGGAAAATACAATGAGCAGTTCTTC.

This clonotype was counted at least ten times. The rearrangement links TRBV21-1 to TRBJ2-5; the D segment call TRBD2 is taken from the table without a DNA check. TRBV21-1 is deemed a pseudogene. The CDR3 totals 14 residues. CDR3 residues: CASSKGGGTETQYF. The CDR3, as DNA: TGTGCCAGCAGCAAAGGGGGAGGAACAGAGACCCAGTACTTC.

The rearrangement uses TRBV29-1 and TRBJ2-5; D is uncertain. Trimming left V 2 bases short and J 4 bases short, with 11 bases between. The CDR3 length is 13 residues. Germline loops: CDR1 SQVTM, CDR2 ANQGSEA. The CDR3 DNA reads as TGCAGCGTTGAATATGGGGTTGGAGAGACCCAGTACTTC. Translated, it gives CSVEYGVGETQYF.

This clonotype was counted at least ten times. The V and J genes are TRBV9 and TRBJ2-7, with 14 bases lining up with TRBD2. The J segment lost 5 bases and the V segment lost 4 bases, leaving 14 bases of the junction unmatched. This CDR3 has 18 residues. CDR1 and CDR2 from the germline V gene are SGDLS and YYNGEE. The CDR3 DNA reads as TGTGCCAGCAGCCCCGGGACTAGCGGGAGTCCCATGGTTGACGAGCAGTACTTC. Protein product: CASSPGTSGSPMVDEQYF.

This clonotype was found many times. The DNA of the CDR3 is TGCGCCAGCAGCTCGGGACAGCACCAAGAGACCCAGTACTTC. Protein: CASSSGQHQETQYF. The rearrangement joins TRBV5-1 to TRBJ2-5, with 7 positions matching TRBD1. Germline V gene sequence: CDR1 SGHRS, CDR2 YFSETQ. There are 14 residues in the CDR3. V gave up 3 bases and J gave up 0 bases; unmatched junction bases: 2.

Of note for this clonotype: This may arise from a read error, as a much more abundant clone is one base away. The chain uses TRBV29-1 and TRBJ2-5; D is perhaps TRBD1 (5 bases). The CDR3 runs to 11 residues. The germline V gene has CDR1 SQVTM and CDR2 ANQGSEA. In DNA, the CDR3 is TGCAGCGTTGTAGGGGTAGAGACCCGGTACTTC. Amino acid sequence: CSVVGVETRYF.

This clonotype was counted ten times or more. J is TRBJ2-2 and V is TRBV7-9; 11 bases match TRBD2. With V trimmed by 3 bases and J by 0 bases, 0 bases remained unmatched. Looked up from germline, CDR1 is SEHNR and CDR2 is FQNEAQ (reference sequence). The CDR3 length is 16 residues. CDR3 residues: CASSLTSGANTGELFF. The CDR3 nucleotides read TGTGCCAGCAGCTTGACTAGCGGGGCGAACACCGGGGAGCTGTTTTTT. Full variable domain (remainder filled in from reference TRBV7-9 and TRBJ2-2): DTGVSQNPRHKITKRGQNVTFRCDPISEHNRLYWYRQTLGQGPEFLTYFQNEAQLEKSRLLSDRFSAERPKGSFSTLEIQRTEQGDSAMYLCASSLTSGANTGELFFGEGSRLTVL.

This clonotype was seen only a few times. The genes are TRBV5-1 and TRBJ2-7; D not certain. The CDR3 is 14 residues long. V lost 2 bases and J 6 bases, leaving 15 bases between the germline ends. Germline-derived CDR1 and CDR2 are SGHRS and YFSETQ. The CDR3 coding sequence is TGCGCCAGCAGCTTTGTAGATCGCCCCGTCGAGCAGTACTTC. It yields the protein CASSFVDRPVEQYF.

The chain uses TRBV7-9 and TRBJ2-7; D possibly matches TRBD1 or TRBD2 (6 bases each). V was cut by 0 bases and J by 0 bases, with 15 bases left in between. Germline CDR1 SEHNR, CDR2 FQNEAQ (reference sequence). The CDR3 runs to 17 residues. The chain's CDR3 is CASSLAGGGRYSYEQYF. CDR3 bases: TGTGCCAGCAGCTTAGCGGGGGGCGGGCGGTACTCCTACGAGCAGTACTTC.

This clonotype was seen a few times. This chain links TRBV10-1 with TRBJ1-1; D is unresolved. V lost 6 bases, J lost 7 bases, and 12 bases lay in between. This CDR3 has 12 amino acids. The germline gives CDR1 WNHNN, CDR2 SYGVQD (reference sequence). CDR3 sequence (DNA): TGCGCCAGCAGGGCCGGTGGTGGTGAAGCTTTCTTT. Translated: CASRAGGGEAFF.

This clonotype was seen many times. The chain recombines TRBV5-1 with TRBJ2-2, with 9 positions matching TRBD1. This CDR3 is 13 amino acids long. Looked up from germline, CDR1 is SGHRS and CDR2 is YFSETQ. The J segment lost 9 bases and the V segment lost 3 bases, leaving 3 bases of the junction unmatched. CDR3 sequence reads: CASSWDRAWELFF. The DNA of the CDR3 is TGCGCCAGCAGCTGGGACAGGGCGTGGGAGCTGTTTTTT.

Many counts were recorded for this clonotype. This sequence joins TRBV2 and TRBJ2-1; 7 bases match TRBD1. This CDR3 contains 13 residues. V lost 3 bases and J lost 6; bases outside the gene matches: 2. From germline, CDR1 is SNHLY and CDR2 FYNNEI. In DNA form, the CDR3 reads TGTGCCAGCAGTGAGGGACAGATCAATGAGCAGTTCTTC. Its protein product is CASSEGQINEQFF.

Many counts were recorded for this clonotype. V usage is TRBV5-1 and J usage is TRBJ2-2; D ambiguous. The V gene lost 3 bases and the J gene lost 13 bases, with 13 bases spanning the gap. Germline-derived CDR1 and CDR2 are SGHRS and YFSETQ. The CDR3 totals 12 residues. In DNA form, the CDR3 reads TGCGCCAGCAGCTCCCGCCCGACTGGGCTGTTTTTT. Translating it yields CASSSRPTGLFF.

About this clonotype itself: A clone one base away is much larger, so this may be a read error. The V call is TRBV12-5, the J call TRBJ2-1; 7 bases match TRBD2. The junction had 8 bases not matched to a gene; V was cut back by 3 bases and J by 9 bases. Germline lookup yields CDR1 LGHNT and CDR2 FRNRAP. The CDR3 extends over 14 amino acids. CDR3 DNA: TGTGCTAGTGGTTTCTCCGGGGGGAATAGTGAGCAGTTCTTC. Protein sequence: CASGFSGGNSEQFF.

The chain combines TRBV30 with TRBJ1-6; weak D call: TRBD1 (5 bases). V lost 1 base to trimming and J lost 10 bases, with 8 bases between them. This CDR3 comprises 12 residues. In germline, CDR1 is GTSNPN, CDR2 SVGIG (reference sequence). CDR3 amino acids: CAWSGGNSPLHF. Here the CDR3 DNA reads TGTGCCTGGAGTGGGGGGAACTCACCCCTCCACTTT.

This clonotype was found a few times. The rearrangement links TRBV30 to TRBJ1-1; a weak D match, TRBD1 (5 bases). Per germline, CDR1 GTSNPN and CDR2 SVGIG (reference sequence). This CDR3 comprises 16 residues. Trimming cost V 2 bases and J 0 bases, with 16 bases left between them. CDR3 in DNA: TGTGCCTGGAGTCCCCACGTGGGACCCTTGAACACTGAAGCTTTCTTT. It specifies CAWSPHVGPLNTEAFF. The full variable domain, in which reference TRBV30 and TRBJ1-1 provide the parts outside the CDR3, is SQTIHQWPATLVQPVGSPLSLECTVEGTSNPNLYWYRQAAGRGLQLLFYSVGIGQISSEVPQNLSASRPQDRQFILSSKKLLLSDSGFYLCAWSPHVGPLNTEAFFGQGTRLTVV.

The chain carries TRBV10-1 and TRBJ1-1, with D hard to call. V lost 3 bases and J 2 bases, leaving 10 bases between the germline ends. Looked up from germline, CDR1 is WNHNN and CDR2 is SYGVQD (reference sequence). The CDR3 extends over 14 amino acids. For the CDR3, the DNA is TGCGCCAGCAGTGAAGGCGGGCCCAACACTGAAGCTTTCTTT. Its translation is CASSEGGPNTEAFF.

In its sample, this clonotype was seen a few times. The gene calls are TRBV11-1 and TRBJ2-7, with TRBD2 identical over 14 bases. V shed 5 bases, J shed 4 bases, and the junction held 13 bases outside the gene matches. There are 18 residues in the CDR3. In germline, CDR1 is SGHAT, CDR2 FQDESV (reference sequence). Here the CDR3 reads CASSDSGGLAGAWYEQYF. CDR3 DNA: TGTGCCAGCAGCGATTCCGGGGGACTAGCGGGAGCATGGTACGAGCAGTACTTC.

Comments on this clonotype: A clone one base away is much larger, so this may be a read error. The rearrangement links TRBV6-2 or TRBV6-3 to TRBJ2-6, with D unresolved. Trimming took off 7 bases at V and 1 base at J, with 14 bases between the two ends. Per germline, CDR1 MNHEY and CDR2 SVGEGT. The CDR3 length is 16 residues. As DNA, the CDR3 is TGTGCCAGCACTAAGTATCTGTCTTCTGGGGCCAACGTCCTGACTTTC. Protein sequence: CASTKYLSSGANVLTF.

This clonotype appeared a single time. A junction end diverges from the germline sequence, so it may reflect a read error. This chain uses TRBV4-2 with TRBJ1-1, with D unclear. CDR3 length equals 18 residues. Germline V CDR1 and CDR2: LGHNA, YNFKEQ. As DNA, the CDR3 is TGTACCAGCAGCCAAGTAAGGTACAGCGTAGAGAGGGACACTGAAGCTTTCTTT. Amino acids: CTSSQVRYSVERDTEAFF.

This clonotype was seen at least ten times. The chain couples TRBV6-1 to TRBJ2-7, with 7 bases matching TRBD1. CDR3 length: 13 residues. Per germline, CDR1 MNHNS and CDR2 SASEGT. Trimming took 10 bases from V and 1 from J; bases not matched to a gene: 7. The CDR3 loop reads CAIDRVSSYEQYF. The CDR3 nucleotides are TGTGCCATCGACAGGGTATCGTCCTACGAGCAGTACTTC.